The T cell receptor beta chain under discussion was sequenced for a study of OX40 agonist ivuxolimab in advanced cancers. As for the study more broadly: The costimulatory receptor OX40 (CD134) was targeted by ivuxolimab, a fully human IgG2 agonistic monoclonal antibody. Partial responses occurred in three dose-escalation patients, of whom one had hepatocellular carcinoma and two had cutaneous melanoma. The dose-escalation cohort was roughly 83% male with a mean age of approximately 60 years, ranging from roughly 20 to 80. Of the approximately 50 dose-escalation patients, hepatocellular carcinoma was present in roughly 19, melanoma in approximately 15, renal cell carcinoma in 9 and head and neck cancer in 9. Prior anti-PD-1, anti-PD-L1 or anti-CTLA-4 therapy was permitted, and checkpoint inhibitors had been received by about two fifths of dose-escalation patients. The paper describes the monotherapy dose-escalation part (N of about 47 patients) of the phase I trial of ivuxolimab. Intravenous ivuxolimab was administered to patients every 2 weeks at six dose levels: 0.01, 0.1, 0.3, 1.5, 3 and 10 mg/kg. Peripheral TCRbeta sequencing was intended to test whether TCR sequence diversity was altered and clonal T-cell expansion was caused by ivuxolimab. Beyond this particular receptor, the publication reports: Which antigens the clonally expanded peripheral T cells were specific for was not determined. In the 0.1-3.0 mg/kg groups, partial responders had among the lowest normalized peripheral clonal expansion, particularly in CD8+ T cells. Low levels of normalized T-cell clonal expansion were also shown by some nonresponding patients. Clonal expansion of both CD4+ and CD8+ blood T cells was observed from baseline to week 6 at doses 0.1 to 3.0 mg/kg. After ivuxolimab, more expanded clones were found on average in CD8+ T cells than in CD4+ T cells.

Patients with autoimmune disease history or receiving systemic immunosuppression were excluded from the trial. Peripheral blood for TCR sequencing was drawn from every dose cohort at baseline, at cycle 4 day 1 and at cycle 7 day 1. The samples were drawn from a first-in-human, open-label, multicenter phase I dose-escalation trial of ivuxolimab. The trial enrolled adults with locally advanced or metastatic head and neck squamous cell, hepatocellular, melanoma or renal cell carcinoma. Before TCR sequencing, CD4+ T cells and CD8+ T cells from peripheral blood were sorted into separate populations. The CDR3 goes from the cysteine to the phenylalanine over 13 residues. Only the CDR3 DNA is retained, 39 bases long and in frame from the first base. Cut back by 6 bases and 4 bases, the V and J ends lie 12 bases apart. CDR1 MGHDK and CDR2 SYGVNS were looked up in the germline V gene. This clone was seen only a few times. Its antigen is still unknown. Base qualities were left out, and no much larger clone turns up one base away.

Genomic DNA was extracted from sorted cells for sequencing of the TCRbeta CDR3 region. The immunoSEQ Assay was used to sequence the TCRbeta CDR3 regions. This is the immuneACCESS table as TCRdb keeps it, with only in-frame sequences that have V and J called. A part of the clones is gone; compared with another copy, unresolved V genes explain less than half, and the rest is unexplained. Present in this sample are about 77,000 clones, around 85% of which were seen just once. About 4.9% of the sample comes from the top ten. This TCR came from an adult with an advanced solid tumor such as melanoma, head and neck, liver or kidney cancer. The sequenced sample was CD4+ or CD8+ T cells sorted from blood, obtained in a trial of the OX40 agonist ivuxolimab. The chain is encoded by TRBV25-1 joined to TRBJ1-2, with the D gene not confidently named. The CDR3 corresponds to CASSAARVYGYTF. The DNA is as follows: TGTGCCAGCAGCGCGGCGAGGGTCTATGGCTACACCTTC.